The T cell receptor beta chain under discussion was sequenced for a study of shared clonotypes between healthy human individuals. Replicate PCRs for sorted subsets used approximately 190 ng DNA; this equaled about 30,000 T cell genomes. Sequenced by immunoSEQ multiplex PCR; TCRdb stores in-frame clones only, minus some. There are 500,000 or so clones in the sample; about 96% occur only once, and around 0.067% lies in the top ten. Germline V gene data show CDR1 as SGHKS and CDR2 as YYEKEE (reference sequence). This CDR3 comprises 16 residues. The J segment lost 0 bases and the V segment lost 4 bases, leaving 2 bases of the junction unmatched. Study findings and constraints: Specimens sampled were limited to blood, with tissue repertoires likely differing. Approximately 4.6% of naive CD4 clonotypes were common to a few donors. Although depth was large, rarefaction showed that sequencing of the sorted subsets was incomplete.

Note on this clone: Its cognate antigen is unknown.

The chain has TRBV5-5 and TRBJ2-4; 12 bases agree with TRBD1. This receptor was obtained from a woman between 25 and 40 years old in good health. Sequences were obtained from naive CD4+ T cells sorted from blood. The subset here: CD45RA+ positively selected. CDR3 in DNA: TGTGCCAGCAGCGGGACAGGGGGCTTAGCCAAAAACATTCAGTACTTC. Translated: CASSGTGGLAKNIQYF.